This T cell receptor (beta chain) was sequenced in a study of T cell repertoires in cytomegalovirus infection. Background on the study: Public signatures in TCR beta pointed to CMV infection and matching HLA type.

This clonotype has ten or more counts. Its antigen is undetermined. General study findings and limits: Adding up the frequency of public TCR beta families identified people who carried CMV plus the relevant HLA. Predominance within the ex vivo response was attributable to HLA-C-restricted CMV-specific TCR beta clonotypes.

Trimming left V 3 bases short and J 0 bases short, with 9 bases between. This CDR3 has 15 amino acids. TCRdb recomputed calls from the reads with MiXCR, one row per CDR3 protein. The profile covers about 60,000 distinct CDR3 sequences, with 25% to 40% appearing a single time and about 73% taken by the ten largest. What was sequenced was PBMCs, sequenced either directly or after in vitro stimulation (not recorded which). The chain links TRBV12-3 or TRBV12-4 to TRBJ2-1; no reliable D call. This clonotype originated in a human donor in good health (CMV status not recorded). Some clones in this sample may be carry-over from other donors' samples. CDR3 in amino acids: CASSLLPSSYNEQFF. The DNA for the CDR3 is TGTGCCAGCAGTTTGCTCCCGAGCTCCTACAATGAGCAGTTCTTC.